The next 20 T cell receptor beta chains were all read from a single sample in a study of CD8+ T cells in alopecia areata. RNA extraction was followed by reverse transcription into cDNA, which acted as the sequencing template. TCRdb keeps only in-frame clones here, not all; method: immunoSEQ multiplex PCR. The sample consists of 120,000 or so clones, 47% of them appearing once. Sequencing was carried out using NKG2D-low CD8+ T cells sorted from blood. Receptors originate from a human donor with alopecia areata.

CDR3 in DNA: TGTGCCTGGAGGGTACAGGTTGAAGCTTTCTTT. The encoded protein is CAWRVQVEAFF. The chain joins TRBV30 to TRBJ1-1, with D perhaps matching TRBD1 (5 bases). Deletions cut 3 bases from V and 7 bases from J, with 9 bases between. CDR3 length equals 11 residues. CDR1 GTSNPN and CDR2 SVGIG come from the germline V gene (reference sequence). The whole variable domain, filled in from reference TRBV30 and TRBJ1-1, reads SQTIHQWPATLVQPVGSPLSLECTVEGTSNPNLYWYRQAAGRGLQLLFYSVGIGQISSEVPQNLSASRPQDRQFILSSKKLLLSDSGFYLCAWRVQVEAFFGQGTRLTVV.

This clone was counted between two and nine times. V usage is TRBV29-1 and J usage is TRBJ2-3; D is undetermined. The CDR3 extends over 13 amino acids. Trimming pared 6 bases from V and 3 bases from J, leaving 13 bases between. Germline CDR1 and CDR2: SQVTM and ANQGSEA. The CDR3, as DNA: TGCAGCGTGCCGGCCGTAATAACAGATACGCAGTATTTT. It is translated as CSVPAVITDTQYF.

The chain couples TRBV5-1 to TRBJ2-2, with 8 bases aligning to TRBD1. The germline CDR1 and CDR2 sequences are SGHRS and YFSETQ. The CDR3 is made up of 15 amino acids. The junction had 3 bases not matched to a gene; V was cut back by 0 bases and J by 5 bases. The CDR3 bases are TGCGCCAGCAGCTTGGCAGGGGGCGAGACCGGGGAGCTGTTTTTT. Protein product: CASSLAGGETGELFF.

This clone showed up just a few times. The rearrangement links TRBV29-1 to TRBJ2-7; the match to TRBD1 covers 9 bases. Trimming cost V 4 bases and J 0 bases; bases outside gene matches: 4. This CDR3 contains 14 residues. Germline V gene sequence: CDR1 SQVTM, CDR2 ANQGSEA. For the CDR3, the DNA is TGCAGCGTTGGGACAGGGGAATACTCCTACGAGCAGTACTTC. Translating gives CSVGTGEYSYEQYF.

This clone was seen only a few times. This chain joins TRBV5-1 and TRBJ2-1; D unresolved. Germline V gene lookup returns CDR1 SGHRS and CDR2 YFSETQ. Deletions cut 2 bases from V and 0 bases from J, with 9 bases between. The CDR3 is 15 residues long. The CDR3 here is CASSFSESSYNEQFF. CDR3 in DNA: TGCGCCAGCAGCTTCTCCGAGAGCTCCTACAATGAGCAGTTCTTC.

The CDR3 region is CAWSAFTSGGYNEQFF. CDR3 DNA: TGTGCCTGGAGTGCCTTTACTAGCGGGGGTTACAATGAGCAGTTCTTC. The rearrangement uses TRBV30 and TRBJ2-1; 11 nucleotides align to TRBD2. The germline CDR1 and CDR2 sequences are GTSNPN and SVGIG (reference sequence). V shed 1 base and J 4 bases; nucleotides not matched to a gene: 6. CDR3 length equals 16 residues.

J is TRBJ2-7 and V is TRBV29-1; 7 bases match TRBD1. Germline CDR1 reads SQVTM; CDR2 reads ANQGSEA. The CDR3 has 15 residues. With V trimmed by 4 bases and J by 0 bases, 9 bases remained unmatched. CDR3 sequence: CSVGRTDRLSYEQYF. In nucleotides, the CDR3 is TGCAGCGTTGGAAGGACGGACAGGCTCTCCTACGAGCAGTACTTC.

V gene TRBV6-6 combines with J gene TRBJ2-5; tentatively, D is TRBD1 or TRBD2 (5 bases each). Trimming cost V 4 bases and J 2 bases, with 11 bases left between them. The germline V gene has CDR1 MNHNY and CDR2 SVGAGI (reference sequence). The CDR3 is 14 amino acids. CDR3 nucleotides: TGTGCCAGCAGTTTAGCCGGGGCACAAGAGACCCAGTACTTC. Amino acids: CASSLAGAQETQYF.

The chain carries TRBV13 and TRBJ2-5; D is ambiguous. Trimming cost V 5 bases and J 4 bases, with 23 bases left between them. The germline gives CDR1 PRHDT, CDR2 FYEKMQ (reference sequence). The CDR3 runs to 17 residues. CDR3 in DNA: TGTGCCAGCAGCCCCTCTCCGCCCGGCGTTTCTACAGAGACCCAGTACTTC. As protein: CASSPSPPGVSTETQYF.

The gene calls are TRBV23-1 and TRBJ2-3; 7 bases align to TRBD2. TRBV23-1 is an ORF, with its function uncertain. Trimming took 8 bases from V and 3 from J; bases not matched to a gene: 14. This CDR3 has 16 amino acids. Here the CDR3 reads CASLREKAGTTDTQYF. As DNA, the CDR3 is TGCGCCAGCCTTAGAGAAAAAGCGGGGACTACAGATACGCAGTATTTT.

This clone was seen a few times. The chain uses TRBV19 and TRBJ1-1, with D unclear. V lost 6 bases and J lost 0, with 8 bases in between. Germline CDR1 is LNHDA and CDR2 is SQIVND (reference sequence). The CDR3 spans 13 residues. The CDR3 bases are TGTGCCAGTAGCGCAGACATGAACACTGAAGCTTTCTTT. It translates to CASSADMNTEAFF.

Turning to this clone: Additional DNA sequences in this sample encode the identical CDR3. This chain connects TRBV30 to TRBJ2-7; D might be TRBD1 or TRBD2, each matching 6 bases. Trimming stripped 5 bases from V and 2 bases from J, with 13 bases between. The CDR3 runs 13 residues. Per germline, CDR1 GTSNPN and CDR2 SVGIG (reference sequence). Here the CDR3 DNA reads TGTGCCTGGGATCCCGGGGGCGCCTACGAGCAGTACTTC. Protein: CAWDPGGAYEQYF.

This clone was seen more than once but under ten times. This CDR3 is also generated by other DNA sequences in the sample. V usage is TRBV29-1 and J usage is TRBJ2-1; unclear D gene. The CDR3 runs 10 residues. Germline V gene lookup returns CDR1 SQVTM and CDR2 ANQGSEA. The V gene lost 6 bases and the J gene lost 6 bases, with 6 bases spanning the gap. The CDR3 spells CSVVSNEQFF. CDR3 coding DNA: TGCAGCGTGGTCTCCAATGAGCAGTTCTTC.

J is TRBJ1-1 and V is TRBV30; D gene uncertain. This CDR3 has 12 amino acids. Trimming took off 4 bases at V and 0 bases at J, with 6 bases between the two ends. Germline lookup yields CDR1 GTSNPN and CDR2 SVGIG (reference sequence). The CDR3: CAWTQMNTEAFF. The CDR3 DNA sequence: TGTGCCTGGACTCAGATGAACACTGAAGCTTTCTTT. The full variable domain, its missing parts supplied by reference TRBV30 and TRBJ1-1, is SQTIHQWPATLVQPVGSPLSLECTVEGTSNPNLYWYRQAAGRGLQLLFYSVGIGQISSEVPQNLSASRPQDRQFILSSKKLLLSDSGFYLCAWTQMNTEAFFGQGTRLTVV.

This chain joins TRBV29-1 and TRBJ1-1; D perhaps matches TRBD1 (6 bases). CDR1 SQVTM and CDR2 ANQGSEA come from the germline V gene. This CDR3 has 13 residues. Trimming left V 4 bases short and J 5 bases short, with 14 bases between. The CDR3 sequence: CSVGEGVRTEAFF. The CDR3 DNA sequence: TGCAGCGTTGGTGAGGGGGTCAGAACTGAAGCTTTCTTT. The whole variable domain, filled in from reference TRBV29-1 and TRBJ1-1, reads SAVISQKPSRDICQRGTSLTIQCQVDSQVTMMFWYRQQPGQSLTLIATANQGSEATYESGFVIDKFPISRPNLTFSTLTVSNMSPEDSSIYLCSVGEGVRTEAFFGQGTRLTVV.

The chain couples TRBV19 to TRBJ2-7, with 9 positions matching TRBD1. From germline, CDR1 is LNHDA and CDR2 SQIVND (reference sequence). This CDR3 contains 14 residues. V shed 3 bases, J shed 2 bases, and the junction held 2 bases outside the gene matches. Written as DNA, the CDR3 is TGTGCCAGTAGTATGGGACAGGGTCCCTACGAGCAGTACTTC. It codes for CASSMGQGPYEQYF.

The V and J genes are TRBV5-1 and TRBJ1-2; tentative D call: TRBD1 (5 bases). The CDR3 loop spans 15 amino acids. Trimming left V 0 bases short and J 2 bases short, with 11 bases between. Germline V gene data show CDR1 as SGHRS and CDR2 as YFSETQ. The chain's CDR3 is CASSLVGGGNYGYTF. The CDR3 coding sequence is TGCGCCAGCAGCTTGGTTGGGGGTGGCAACTATGGCTACACCTTC.

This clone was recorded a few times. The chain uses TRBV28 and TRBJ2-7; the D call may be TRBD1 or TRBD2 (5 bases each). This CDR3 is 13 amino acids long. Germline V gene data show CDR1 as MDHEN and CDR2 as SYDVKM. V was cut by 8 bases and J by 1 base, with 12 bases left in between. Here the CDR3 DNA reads TGTGCCAGCTCCCGCAGGGAGTCCTACGAGCAGTACTTC. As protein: CASSRRESYEQYF.

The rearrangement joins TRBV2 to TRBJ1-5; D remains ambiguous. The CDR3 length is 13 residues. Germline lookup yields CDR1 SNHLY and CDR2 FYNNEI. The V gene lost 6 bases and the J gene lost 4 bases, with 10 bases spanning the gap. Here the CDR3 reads CASSTGGNQPQHF. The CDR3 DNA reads TGTGCCAGCAGCACGGGAGGGAATCAGCCCCAGCATTTT.

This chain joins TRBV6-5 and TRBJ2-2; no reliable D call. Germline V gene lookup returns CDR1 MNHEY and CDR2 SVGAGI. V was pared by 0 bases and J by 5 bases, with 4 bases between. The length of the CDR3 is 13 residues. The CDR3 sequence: CASSYSGTGELFF. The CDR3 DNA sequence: TGTGCCAGCAGTTACTCAGGGACCGGGGAGCTGTTTTTT.